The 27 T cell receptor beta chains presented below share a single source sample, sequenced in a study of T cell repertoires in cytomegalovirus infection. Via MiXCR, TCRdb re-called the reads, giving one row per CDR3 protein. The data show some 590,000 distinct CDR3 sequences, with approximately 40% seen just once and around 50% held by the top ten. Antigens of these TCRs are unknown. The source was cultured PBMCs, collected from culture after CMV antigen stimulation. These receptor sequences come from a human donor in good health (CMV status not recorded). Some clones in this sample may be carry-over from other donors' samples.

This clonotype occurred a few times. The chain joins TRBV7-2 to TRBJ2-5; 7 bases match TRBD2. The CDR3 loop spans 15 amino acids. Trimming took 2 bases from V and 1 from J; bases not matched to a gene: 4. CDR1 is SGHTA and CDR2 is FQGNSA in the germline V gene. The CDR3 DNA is TGTGCCAGCAGCTTAAGACCGGGAGGCCAAGAGACCCAGTACTTC. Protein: CASSLRPGGQETQYF.

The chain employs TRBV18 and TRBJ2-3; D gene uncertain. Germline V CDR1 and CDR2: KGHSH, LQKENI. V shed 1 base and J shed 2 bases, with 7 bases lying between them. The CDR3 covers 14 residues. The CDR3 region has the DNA TGTGCCAGCTCACCACGTCAGAACACAGATACGCAGTATTTT. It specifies CASSPRQNTDTQYF.

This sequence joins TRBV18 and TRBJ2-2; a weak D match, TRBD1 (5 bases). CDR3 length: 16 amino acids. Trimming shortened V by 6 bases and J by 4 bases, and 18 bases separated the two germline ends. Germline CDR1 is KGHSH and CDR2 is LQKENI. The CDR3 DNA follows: TGTGCCAGCTCTATCAGGGTCACCCTAACCACCGGGGAGCTGTTTTTT. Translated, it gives CASSIRVTLTTGELFF.

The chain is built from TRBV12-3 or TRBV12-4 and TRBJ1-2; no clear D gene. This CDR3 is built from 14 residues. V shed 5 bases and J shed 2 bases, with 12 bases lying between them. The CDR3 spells CASSQTGLNYGYTF. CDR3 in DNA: TGTGCCAGCAGTCAAACCGGGTTGAACTATGGCTACACCTTC.

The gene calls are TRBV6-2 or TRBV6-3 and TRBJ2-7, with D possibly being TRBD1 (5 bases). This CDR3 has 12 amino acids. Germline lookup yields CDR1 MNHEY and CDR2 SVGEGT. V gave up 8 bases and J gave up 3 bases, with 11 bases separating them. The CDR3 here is CASEEDSYEQYF. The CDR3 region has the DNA TGTGCCAGCGAAGAAGACAGCTACGAGCAGTACTTC.

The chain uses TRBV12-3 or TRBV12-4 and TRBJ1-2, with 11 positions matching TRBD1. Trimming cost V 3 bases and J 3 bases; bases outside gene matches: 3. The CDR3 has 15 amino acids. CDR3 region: CASSFGQGAYYGYTF. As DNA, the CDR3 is TGTGCCAGCAGTTTCGGACAGGGGGCTTACTATGGCTACACCTTC.

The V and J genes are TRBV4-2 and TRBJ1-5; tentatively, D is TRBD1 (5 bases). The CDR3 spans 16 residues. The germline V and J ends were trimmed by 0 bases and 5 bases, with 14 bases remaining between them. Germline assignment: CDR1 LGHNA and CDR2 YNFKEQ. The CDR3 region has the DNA TGTGCCAGCAGCCAAGACAGCCCGGGGGGATATCAGCCCCAGCATTTT. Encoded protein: CASSQDSPGGYQPQHF.

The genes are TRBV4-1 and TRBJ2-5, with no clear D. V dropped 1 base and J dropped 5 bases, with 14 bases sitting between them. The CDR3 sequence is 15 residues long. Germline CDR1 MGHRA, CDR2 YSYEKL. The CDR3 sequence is CASSQVGGLIETQYF. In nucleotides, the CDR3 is TGCGCCAGCAGCCAAGTTGGTGGTCTAATCGAGACCCAGTACTTC.

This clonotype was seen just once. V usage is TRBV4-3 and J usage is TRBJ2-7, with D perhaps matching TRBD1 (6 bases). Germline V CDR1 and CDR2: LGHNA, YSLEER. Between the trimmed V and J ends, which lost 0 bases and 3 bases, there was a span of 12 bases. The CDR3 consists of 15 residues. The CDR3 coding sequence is TGCGCCAGCAGCCAAGACTGGACAGCATACTACGAGCAGTACTTC. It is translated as CASSQDWTAYYEQYF.

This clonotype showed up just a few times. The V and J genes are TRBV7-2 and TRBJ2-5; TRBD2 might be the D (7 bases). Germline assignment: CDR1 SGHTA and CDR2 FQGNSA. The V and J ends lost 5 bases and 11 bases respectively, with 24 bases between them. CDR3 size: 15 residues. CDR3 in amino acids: CASSPRGAGRRSQYF. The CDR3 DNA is TGTGCCAGCAGCCCCCGGGGGGCGGGGCGGCGAAGTCAGTACTTC. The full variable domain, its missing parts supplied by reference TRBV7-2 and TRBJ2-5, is GAGVSQSPSNKVTEKGKDVELRCDPISGHTALYWYRQSLGQGLEFLIYFQGNSAPDKSGLPSDRFSAERTGGSVSTLTIQRTQQEDSAVYLCASSPRGAGRRSQYFGPGTRLLVL.

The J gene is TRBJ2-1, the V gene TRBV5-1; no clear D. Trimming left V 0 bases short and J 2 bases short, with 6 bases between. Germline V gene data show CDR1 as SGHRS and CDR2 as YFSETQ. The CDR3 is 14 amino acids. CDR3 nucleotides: TGCGCCAGCAGCTTGGACTTCGCCTACAATGAGCAGTTCTTC. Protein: CASSLDFAYNEQFF.

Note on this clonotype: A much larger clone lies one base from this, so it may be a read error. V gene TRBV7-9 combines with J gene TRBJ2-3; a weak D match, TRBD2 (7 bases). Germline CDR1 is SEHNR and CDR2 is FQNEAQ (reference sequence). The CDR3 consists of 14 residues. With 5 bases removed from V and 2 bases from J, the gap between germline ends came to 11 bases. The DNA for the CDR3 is TGTGCCAGCAGCATCGGGGGGCTCACAGATACGCAGTATTTT. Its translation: CASSIGGLTDTQYF.

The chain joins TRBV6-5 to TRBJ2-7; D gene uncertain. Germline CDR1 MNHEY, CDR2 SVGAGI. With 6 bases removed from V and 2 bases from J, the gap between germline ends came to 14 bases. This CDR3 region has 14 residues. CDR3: CASSRWTETYEQYF. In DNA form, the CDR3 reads TGTGCCAGCAGCCGATGGACGGAGACCTACGAGCAGTACTTC.

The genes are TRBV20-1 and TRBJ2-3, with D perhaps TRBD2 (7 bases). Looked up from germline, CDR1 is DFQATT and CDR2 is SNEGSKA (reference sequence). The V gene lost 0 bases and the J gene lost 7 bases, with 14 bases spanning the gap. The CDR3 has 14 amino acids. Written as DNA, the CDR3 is TGCAGTGCTAGAGATCTTACGGGGGGCTATACGCAGTATTTT. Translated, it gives CSARDLTGGYTQYF.

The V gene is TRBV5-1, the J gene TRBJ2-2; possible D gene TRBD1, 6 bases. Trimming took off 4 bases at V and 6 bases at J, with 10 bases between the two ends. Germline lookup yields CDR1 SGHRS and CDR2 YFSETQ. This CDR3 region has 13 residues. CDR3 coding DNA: TGCGCCAGCAGCGTACAGGGCGCCGGGGAGCTGTTTTTT. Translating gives CASSVQGAGELFF.

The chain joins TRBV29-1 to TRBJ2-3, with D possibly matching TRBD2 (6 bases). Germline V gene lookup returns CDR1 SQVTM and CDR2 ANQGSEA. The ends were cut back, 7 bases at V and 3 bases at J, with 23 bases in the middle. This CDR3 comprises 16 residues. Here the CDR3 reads CSAEADDSGGTDTQYF. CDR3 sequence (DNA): TGCAGCGCCGAAGCCGACGATAGCGGCGGGACAGATACGCAGTATTTT.

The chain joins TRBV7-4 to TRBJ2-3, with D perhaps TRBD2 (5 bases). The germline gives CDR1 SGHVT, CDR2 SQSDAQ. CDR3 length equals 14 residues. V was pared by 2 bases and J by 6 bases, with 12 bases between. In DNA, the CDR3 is TGTGCCAGCAGCTTATTGGCTAGCCGGGATACGCAGTATTTT. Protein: CASSLLASRDTQYF.

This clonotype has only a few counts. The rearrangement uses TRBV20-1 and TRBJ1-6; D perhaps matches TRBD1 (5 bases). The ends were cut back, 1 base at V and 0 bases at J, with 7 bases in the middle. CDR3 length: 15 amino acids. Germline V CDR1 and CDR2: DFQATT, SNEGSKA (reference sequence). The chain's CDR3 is CSARADSSYNSPLHF. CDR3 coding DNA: TGCAGTGCTAGAGCTGACAGCTCCTATAATTCACCCCTCCACTTT.

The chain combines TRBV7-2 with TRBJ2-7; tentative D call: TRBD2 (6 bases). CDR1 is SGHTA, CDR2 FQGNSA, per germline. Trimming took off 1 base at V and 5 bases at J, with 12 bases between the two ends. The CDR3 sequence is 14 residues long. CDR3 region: CASSLGGGTHEQYF. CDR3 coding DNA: TGTGCCAGCAGCTTAGGTGGCGGGACCCACGAGCAGTACTTC.

The CDR3 region is CASSPTERDTQYF. In nucleotides, the CDR3 is TGTGCCAGCAGTCCGACTGAGCGAGATACGCAGTATTTT. The genes are TRBV27 and TRBJ2-3; the D is unclear. Germline V lookup: CDR1 MNHEY, CDR2 SMNVEV (reference sequence). V gave up 5 bases and J gave up 5 bases, with 11 bases separating them. CDR3 size: 13 residues.

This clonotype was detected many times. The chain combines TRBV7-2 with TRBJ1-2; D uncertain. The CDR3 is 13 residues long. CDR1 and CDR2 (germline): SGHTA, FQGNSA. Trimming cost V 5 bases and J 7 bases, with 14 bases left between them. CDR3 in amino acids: CASSINGVVGYTF. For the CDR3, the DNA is TGTGCCAGCAGCATTAACGGGGTGGTTGGCTACACCTTC.

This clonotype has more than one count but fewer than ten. In nucleotides, the CDR3 is TGCAGTGCTAGAGTCGCAGGGCCCACAGATACGCAGTATTTT. This translates into CSARVAGPTDTQYF. The chain combines TRBV20-1 with TRBJ2-3; D perhaps matches TRBD1 (5 bases). Germline CDR1 and CDR2: DFQATT and SNEGSKA (reference sequence). Trimming stripped 1 base from V and 2 bases from J, with 10 bases between. The CDR3 loop spans 14 amino acids.

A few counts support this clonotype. The CDR3 nucleotides are TGTGCCAGCAGCCGGACAGATAATCAGCCCCAGCATTTT. Protein product: CASSRTDNQPQHF. This chain joins TRBV7-6 and TRBJ1-5; D is perhaps TRBD1 (6 bases). The V gene's germline CDR1 is SGHVS and CDR2 FNYEAQ. Trimming stripped 5 bases from V and 4 bases from J, with 9 bases between. There are 13 residues in the CDR3.

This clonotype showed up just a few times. This chain's CDR3 is CASRKTGGGNTGELFF. The CDR3 DNA sequence: TGTGCCAGCAGAAAGACAGGGGGCGGTAACACCGGGGAGCTGTTTTTT. The chain has TRBV6-2 or TRBV6-3 and TRBJ2-2, with TRBD1 matching 10 bases. Looked up from germline, CDR1 is MNHEY and CDR2 is SVGEGT. The V segment lost 6 bases and the J segment 2 bases; nucleotides outside the gene matches: 6. The CDR3 runs to 16 residues.

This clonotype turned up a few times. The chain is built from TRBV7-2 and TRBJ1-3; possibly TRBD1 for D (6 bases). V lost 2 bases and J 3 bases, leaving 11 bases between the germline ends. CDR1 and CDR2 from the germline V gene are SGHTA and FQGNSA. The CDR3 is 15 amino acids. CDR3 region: CASSLTGIGGNTIYF. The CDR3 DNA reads TGTGCCAGCAGCTTAACAGGGATAGGTGGAAACACCATATATTTT.

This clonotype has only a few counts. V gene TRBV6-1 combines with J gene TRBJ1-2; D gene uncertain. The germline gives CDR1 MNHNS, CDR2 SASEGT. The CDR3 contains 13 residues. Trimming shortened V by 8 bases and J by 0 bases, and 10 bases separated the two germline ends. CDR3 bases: TGTGCCAGCGGGAGAACAGCTAACTATGGCTACACCTTC. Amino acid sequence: CASGRTANYGYTF.

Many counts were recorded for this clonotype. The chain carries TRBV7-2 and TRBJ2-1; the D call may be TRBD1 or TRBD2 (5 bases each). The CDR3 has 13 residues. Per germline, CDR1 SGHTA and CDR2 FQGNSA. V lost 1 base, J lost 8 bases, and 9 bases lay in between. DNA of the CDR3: TGTGCCAGCAGCTTAGGGGGGTTGGATGAGCAGTTCTTC. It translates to CASSLGGLDEQFF.